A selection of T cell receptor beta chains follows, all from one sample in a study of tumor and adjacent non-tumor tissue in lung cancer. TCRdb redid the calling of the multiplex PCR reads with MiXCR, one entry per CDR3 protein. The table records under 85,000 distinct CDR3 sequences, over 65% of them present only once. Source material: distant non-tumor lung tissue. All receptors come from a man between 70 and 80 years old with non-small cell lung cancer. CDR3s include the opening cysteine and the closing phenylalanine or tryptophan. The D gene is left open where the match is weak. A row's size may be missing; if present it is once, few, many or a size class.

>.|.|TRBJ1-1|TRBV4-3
TGCGCCAGCAACCAAGATCTTGGGGATGGGAAAGCTTTCTTT
CASNQDLGDGKAFF
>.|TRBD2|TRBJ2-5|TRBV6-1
TGTGCCAGCAGTGAAAGGGTCACAGGCGGGGGTGGAGCGACCCAGTGCTTC
CASSERVTGGGGATQCF
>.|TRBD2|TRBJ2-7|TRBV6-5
TGTGTCAGCAGACCACGTACTAGCGGGAGACTCTACGAGCAGTACTTC
CVSRPRTSGRLYEQYF
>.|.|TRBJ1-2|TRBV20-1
TGCAGTACTCGCACACGGGGCAGCTATGGCTACACCTTC
CSTRTRGSYGYTF
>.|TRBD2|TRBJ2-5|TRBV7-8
TGTGCCAGTAGCATGAGGATGTCTAGCGGGAGCCGCCAAGAGACCCAGTACTTC
CASSMRMSSGSRQETQYF
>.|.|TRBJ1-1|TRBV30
TGTGCCTGGAGGGGGGCGAGTGAAGCTTTCTTT
CAWRGASEAFF
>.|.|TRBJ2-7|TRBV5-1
TGCGCAAGCAGCCCGGGTGGGGGCTACGGGCAGTACTTC
CASSPGGGYGQYF
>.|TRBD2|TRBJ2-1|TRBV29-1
TGCAGCGTTGCCGGGACTAGCGGGAGCAATAAGCAGTTTTTC
CSVAGTSGSNKQFF
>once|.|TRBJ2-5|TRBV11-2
TGTGCCAGCAGCCCGGAGACTGTTGGGCAAGGGACCCAGTACTTC
CASSPETVGQGTQYF
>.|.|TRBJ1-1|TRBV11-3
TGTGCCAACAGCAGGTATCCTTGGCATGAAGCTTTCTTT
CANSRYPWHEAFF
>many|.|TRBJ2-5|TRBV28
TGTGCCAGCGGTGCGGAGGTTGAGACCCAGTACTTC
CASGAEVETQYF
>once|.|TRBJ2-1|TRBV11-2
TGTGCCAGCAGCACCTTGTTAGCGCGGACGTTTGTCAATGAGCAGTTTTTC
CASSTLLARTFVNEQFF
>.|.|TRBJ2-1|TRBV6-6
TGTGCCAGCACTTCCGACAGTTACAATGAGCAGTTCTTC
CASTSDSYNEQFF
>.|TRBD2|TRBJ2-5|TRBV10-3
TGTGCCATCAGTGAGTCCACAGCGGGACCAGAGACACAGTGCTTC
CAISESTAGPETQCF
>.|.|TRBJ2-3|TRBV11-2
TGTGCCAGCAGCTTAGACCTTAGCTTCGGGCTTGGGGATACACAGTATTTT
CASSLDLSFGLGDTQYF
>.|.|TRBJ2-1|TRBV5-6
TGTGCCAGCAACTTGGGATTCCATGTTTCCTACAATGAGCAGTTCTTC
CASNLGFHVSYNEQFF
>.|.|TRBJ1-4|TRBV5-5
TGTGCCAACAGCCCCGACTGGGAAAAAGTGTTTTTT
CANSPDWEKVFF
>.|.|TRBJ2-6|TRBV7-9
TGTGCCAGCAGTACCCCCTCTGGGGCCAACGTCCTGACTTTC
CASSTPSGANVLTF
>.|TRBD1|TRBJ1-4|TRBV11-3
TGTGTCAGCAGTAACAGGGGACTTGAAAAACTGTTTTTT
CVSSNRGLEKLFF
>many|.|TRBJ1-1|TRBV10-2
TGCGCCAGCACGATTACGGGGGACACTGAAGCTTTCTTT
CASTITGDTEAFF
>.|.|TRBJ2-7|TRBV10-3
TGTGCCATCATTAGTGCAGGGAACCCCTACGAGCAGTACTTC
CAIISAGNPYEQYF
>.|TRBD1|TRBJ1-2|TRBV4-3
TGCGCCAGCTGTCAAGACCTCTGGACAGGACGCTACACCTTC
CASCQDLWTGRYTF
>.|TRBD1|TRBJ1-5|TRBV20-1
TGCAATGTCGGACAGGGAGGAACCCAGCCCCAGCATTTT
CNVGQGGTQPQHF
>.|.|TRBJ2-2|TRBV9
TGTGCCAGCAGCCCTTTCGGAGCGACTAACACCGGGGAGCTGTTTTTT
CASSPFGATNTGELFF
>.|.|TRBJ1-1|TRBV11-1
TGTGACGGCAGCTTGGGACAATGGGGCGTGAACACTGAAGCTTTCTTT
CDGSLGQWGVNTEAFF
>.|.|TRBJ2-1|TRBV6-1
TGTGCCTGCAGCGAAGATCCTCGGGGGATATACAATGAGCAGTTTTTC
CACSEDPRGIYNEQFF
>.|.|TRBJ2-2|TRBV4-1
TGCGCCAGCAAAGCAAGAGGGTCTAGCAGGGGGTCGCGGGGAATCGGGGAGCTGTTTTTT
CASKARGSSRGSRGIGELFF
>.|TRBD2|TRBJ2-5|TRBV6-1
TGTGCCAGCAGTGAGAAAGGGAGGGAGACCCAGTGCTTC
CASSEKGRETQCF
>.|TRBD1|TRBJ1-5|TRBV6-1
TGTGCCAGCATGGAGACAGGGGATAGCAATCAGCCCCAACATTTT
CASMETGDSNQPQHF
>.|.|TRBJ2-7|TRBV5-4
TGTGCCGGAATGGCATACGGGATTGTAACCTACGAGCAGTTTTTC
CAGMAYGIVTYEQFF
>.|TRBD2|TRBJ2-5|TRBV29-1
TGCAGCGTTGAATTTAAATGGACTAGCGGGGGGAAACAAGGGACTCAGTACTTC
CSVEFKWTSGGKQGTQYF
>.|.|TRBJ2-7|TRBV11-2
TGTGTCAGCAGCTTATATGGGTCGGAGCAGTACTTC
CVSSLYGSEQYF
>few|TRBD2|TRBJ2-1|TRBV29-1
TGCACCGGGGGGGGTTCCTACAGTGAGCAGTTCTTC
CTGGGSYSEQFF
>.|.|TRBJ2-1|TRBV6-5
TGTGCCAGCAGCTCTCCCGGGCTACGGTCCTACAATGAGCAGTTCTTC
CASSSPGLRSYNEQFF
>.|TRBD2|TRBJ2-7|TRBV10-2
TGCGCCAGCAGTGATACTAGCGGGAACTACGAGCAGTATTTC
CASSDTSGNYEQYF
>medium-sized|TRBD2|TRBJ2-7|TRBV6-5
TGTGCCAGCAGTTCGCCGGCGTCTGGGGGGGCCTACGAGCAGTACTTC
CASSSPASGGAYEQYF
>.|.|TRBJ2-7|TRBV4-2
TGTGCCAACAGCCAAGCCACAACCGGGACAAGGGGCTACGAGCAGTACTTC
CANSQATTGTRGYEQYF
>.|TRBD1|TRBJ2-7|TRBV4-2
TGTGTTAGCACCCAAGGACAGGGTCTCTACGAGCAGTACTTC
CVSTQGQGLYEQYF
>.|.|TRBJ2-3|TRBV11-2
TGTGCCAGCACCTTGCAGGGGGGGGTCACAGATATGCAGTGTTTT
CASTLQGGVTDMQCF
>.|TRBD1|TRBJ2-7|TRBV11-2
TGTGCCAGTAACTTAGATCAGGGGGCCTCATACGAGCAGTACTTC
CASNLDQGASYEQYF
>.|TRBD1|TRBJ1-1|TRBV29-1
TGCAGTGTTGAATCAGGGGGAGGAGACTCTGAAGCTTTCTTT
CSVESGGGDSEAFF
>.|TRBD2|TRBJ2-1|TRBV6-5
TGTGCCAGCAGCATCCGCTTAGCGGGAGAACCCTACAATGAGCAGTTCTTC
CASSIRLAGEPYNEQFF
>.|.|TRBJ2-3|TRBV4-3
TGCGCCAGCAGCCAAAATGGGCCTCGCGAGAGAACAGATACGCAGTATTTT
CASSQNGPRERTDTQYF
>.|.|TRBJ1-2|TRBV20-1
TGCAGTACTGCGACAGGATTGGGTTCTTACTATGGCTACACCTTC
CSTATGLGSYYGYTF
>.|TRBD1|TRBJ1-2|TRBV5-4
TGTGTCAGCACCACAACCCCGACCGGGACAGGTTTAGGCTACACCTTC
CVSTTTPTGTGLGYTF
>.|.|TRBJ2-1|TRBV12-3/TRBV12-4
TGTGCCAGCGGACTCTCTAGCTTCACCTACAATGAGCTGTTCTTC
CASGLSSFTYNELFF
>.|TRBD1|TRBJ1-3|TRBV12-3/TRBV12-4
TGTGCTAGCAGTCGTCCCAGGACAGGGATCGGCTCTGTAAACACCATATATTTT
CASSRPRTGIGSVNTIYF
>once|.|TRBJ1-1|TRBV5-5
TGTGCCAGCAGCTTGGCAGGGCCGGCCACTGTAGCTTTCTTT
CASSLAGPATVAFF
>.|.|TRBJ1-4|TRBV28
TGTGCCAGCAGTTTCCTACAGAGTTGGACAACTAATGAAAAACTGTTTTTT
CASSFLQSWTTNEKLFF
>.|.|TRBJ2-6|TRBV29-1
TGCAGCGTTTCTTCTATCTCTGGGGCCAACTTCCTGACTTTC
CSVSSISGANFLTF
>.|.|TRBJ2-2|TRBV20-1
TGTAGTGCGTTAGTGGCCCTAAACATCGGGGAGCTGTTTTTT
CSALVALNIGELFF
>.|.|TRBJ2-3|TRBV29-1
TGCAGCTTACTCCCATATATGATAGGGGGGGATACAGATAGGCAGTATTTT
CSLLPYMIGGDTDRQYF
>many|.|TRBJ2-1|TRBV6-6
TGTGCCAGCAACTCAATGTCGCCGGGAAGCAATGAGCAGTTCTTC
CASNSMSPGSNEQFF
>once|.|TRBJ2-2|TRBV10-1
TGCGCCAGCAGGGCCCGCTCGATCACCGGGGAGCTGTTTTTT
CASRARSITGELFF
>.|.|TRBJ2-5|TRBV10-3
TGTGCCATCAGGATCGAGCAGGGCCATTTGTCAGGGTCCCAGTACTTC
CAIRIEQGHLSGSQYF